Sequencing of this T cell receptor (beta chain) was carried out in a study of shared clonotypes between healthy human individuals. Caucasian adults residing in Nashville, Tennessee made up all the donors. Assay execution proceeded at the deep level. Sequencing used immunoSEQ multiplex PCR; TCRdb keeps in-frame clones, though not all of them. Among about 2.5 million clones listed, less than 95% were seen once. From germline, CDR1 is GTSNPN and CDR2 SVGIG (reference sequence). Trimming took 8 bases from V and 8 from J, leaving 15 bases between them. The CDR3 is 11 amino acids. Sequencing was performed on naive CD4+ T cells from PBMCs. Regarding subset: CD45RA+ positively selected. This receptor was obtained from a man aged 18 to 35 in good health. Some clones in this sample may be carry-over from other donors' samples. The chain carries TRBV30 and TRBJ1-2; no reliable D call. Written as DNA, the CDR3 is TGTGCCGGAACACTCTCGCCCGGCTACACCTTC. Its translation: CAGTLSPGYTF.